A single sample is the source of the 29 T cell receptor beta chains below, sequenced in a study of blood T cell repertoires in COVID-19. The table came from immunoSEQ multiplex PCR; TCRdb's copy has only in-frame clones and leaves some out. The table records 210,000 or so clones, just over 90% of them present only once. The sample was peripheral blood. All receptors derive from a man between 25 and 39 years old with acute or convalescent COVID-19.

V is TRBV6-5 and J is TRBJ1-6; possibly TRBD1 for D (5 bases). Deletions cut 0 bases from V and 7 bases from J, with 13 bases between. The CDR3 length is 16 residues. Per the germline V gene, CDR1 is MNHEY and CDR2 is SVGAGI. The CDR3 is CASSYSRRRDNSPLHF. For the CDR3, the DNA is TGTGCCAGCAGTTACTCGCGGCGGCGGGACAATTCACCCCTCCACTTT.

J is TRBJ2-6 and V is TRBV5-4, with TRBD1 matching over 8 bases. The CDR3 loop spans 15 amino acids. Germline-derived CDR1 and CDR2 are SGHNT and YYREEE (reference sequence). V was pared by 4 bases and J by 3 bases, with 3 bases of the junction left unmatched. In nucleotides, the CDR3 is TGTGCCAGCAGCATCGGACAGGGTGGGGCCAACGTCCTGACTTTC. Translating gives CASSIGQGGANVLTF.

This chain connects TRBV6-5 to TRBJ2-7; D ambiguous. CDR1 and CDR2 (germline): MNHEY, SVGAGI. The CDR3 extends over 13 amino acids. Trimming stripped 5 bases from V and 9 bases from J, with 17 bases between. The CDR3 region is CASSPPGGIGQYF. CDR3 coding DNA: TGTGCCAGCAGTCCTCCCGGCGGAATAGGGCAGTACTTC.

This chain joins TRBV27 and TRBJ1-1, with 9 bases matching TRBD1. The CDR3 extends over 14 amino acids. J lost 5 bases, V lost 5 bases, and 6 bases had no gene match. Germline CDR1 is MNHEY and CDR2 is SMNVEV (reference sequence). The CDR3 nucleotides are TGTGCCAGCAGTCAATACAGGGGGCGAACTGAAGCTTTCTTT. Protein sequence: CASSQYRGRTEAFF.

The gene calls are TRBV4-1 and TRBJ1-3; a possible D gene is TRBD1 (5 bases). Trimming took 2 bases from V and 0 from J, leaving 8 bases between them. Germline-derived CDR1 and CDR2 are MGHRA and YSYEKL. CDR3 length: 15 residues. The CDR3 DNA is TGCGCCAGCAGCCAACCCGGGGGCTCTGGAAACACCATATATTTT. Translation: CASSQPGGSGNTIYF.

V usage is TRBV7-8 and J usage is TRBJ2-5; 8 bases agree with TRBD1. V shed 5 bases and J 5 bases; nucleotides not matched to a gene: 10. Germline V gene lookup returns CDR1 SGHVS and CDR2 FQNEAQ. The CDR3 runs 15 residues. In DNA, the CDR3 is TGTGCCAGCAGCCCATACCGGGACAGGTTGGAGACCCAGTACTTC. Translation gives CASSPYRDRLETQYF.

This clone was detected only once. The junction differs from germline at one of its ends, possibly a read error. The chain recombines TRBV30 with TRBJ1-2, with 7 bases matching TRBD1. This CDR3 is built from 13 residues. Germline CDR1 is GTSNPN and CDR2 is SVGIG (reference sequence). The chain's CDR3 is CAGIRGERQGFIF. In DNA form, the CDR3 reads TGTGCCGGGATTAGGGGGGAACGACAGGGTTTCATCTTC.

J is TRBJ1-1 and V is TRBV5-8; 7 bases are a match to TRBD1. The CDR3 is 14 amino acids. Trimming took 4 bases from V and 1 from J; bases not matched to a gene: 4. CDR1 and CDR2 from the germline V gene are SGHTS and YDEGEE. As DNA, the CDR3 is TGTGCCAGCAGCCCATGGACAGGGAACACTGAAGCTTTCTTT. This encodes CASSPWTGNTEAFF.

In this sample, this clone turned up once. The rearrangement uses TRBV10-3 and TRBJ1-2; a weak D match, TRBD1 (5 bases). Trimming took off 10 bases at V and 8 bases at J, with 14 bases between the two ends. CDR3 size: 11 residues. Germline V gene lookup returns CDR1 ENHRY and CDR2 SYGVKD. The CDR3 loop is CATGGLEGYTF. DNA for the CDR3: TGTGCCACGGGGGGGTTGGAGGGCTACACCTTC.

V gene TRBV2 combines with J gene TRBJ2-1; 7 bases line up with TRBD2. The CDR3 has 12 amino acids. Trimming cost V 5 bases and J 8 bases; bases outside gene matches: 3. The V gene's germline CDR1 is SNHLY and CDR2 FYNNEI. This CDR3 is CASSTRGDEQFF. DNA of the CDR3: TGTGCCAGCAGTACCCGGGGGGATGAGCAGTTCTTC.

The genes are TRBV30 and TRBJ2-3; D is uncertain. V lost 2 bases to trimming and J lost 0 bases, with 15 bases between them. Germline assignment: CDR1 GTSNPN and CDR2 SVGIG (reference sequence). The CDR3 is 16 amino acids. The CDR3 nucleotides are TGTGCCTGGAGTCCGGGTCGGGTTCCTAGCACAGATACGCAGTATTTT. Translating it yields CAWSPGRVPSTDTQYF.

This clone appeared once. This chain links TRBV2 with TRBJ2-7; 9 bases are shared with TRBD2. CDR3 length equals 15 residues. The V gene end was trimmed by 3 bases and the J gene end by 5 bases; junction bases not matched to a gene: 8. CDR1 is SNHLY, CDR2 FYNNEI, per germline. This CDR3 is CASSDLSGRRHEQYF. CDR3 nucleotide sequence: TGTGCCAGCAGTGATCTCAGCGGGAGGCGACACGAGCAGTACTTC.

V usage is TRBV5-1 and J usage is TRBJ2-5; 8 bases fit TRBD1. Germline V gene lookup returns CDR1 SGHRS and CDR2 YFSETQ. This CDR3 has 16 residues. V trimming: 0 bases; J trimming: 7 bases; junction bases outside the gene matches: 11. The CDR3 loop is CASSLDSFRGQGTQYF. For the CDR3, the DNA is TGCGCCAGCAGCTTGGATTCCTTCAGGGGGCAGGGGACCCAGTACTTC.

This sequence joins TRBV3-1 (or the pseudogene TRBV3-2) and TRBJ2-1, with 7 bases that match TRBD1. The CDR3 extends over 13 amino acids. J was trimmed by 9 bases and V by 3 bases; bases with no gene match: 5. In germline, CDR1 is LGHDT, CDR2 YNNKEL (reference sequence). For the CDR3, the DNA is TGTGCCAGCAGCCACTTAGGGGGCGGTGAGCAGTTCTTC. The encoded protein is CASSHLGGGEQFF.

The chain carries TRBV27 and TRBJ1-6; 9 bases are shared with TRBD1. Losses at the gene ends were 9 bases for V and 11 bases for J; bases not matched to a gene: 14. Germline V lookup: CDR1 MNHEY, CDR2 SMNVEV (reference sequence). CDR3 length: 15 amino acids. The CDR3 DNA sequence: TGTGCCAGTAACAGCGCCGGGACAGGGTTTCCACCCCTCCACTTT. Protein sequence: CASNSAGTGFPPLHF.

The J gene is TRBJ1-2, the V gene TRBV6-1; D is possibly TRBD1 (6 bases). Germline CDR1 and CDR2: MNHNS and SASEGT. This CDR3 region has 15 residues. Trimming removed 2 bases at V and 0 bases at J, with 10 bases between. The CDR3 loop reads CASSERQGSNYGYTF. The CDR3 DNA follows: TGTGCCAGCAGTGAACGCCAGGGGTCTAACTATGGCTACACCTTC.

This clone was counted only a few times. The CDR3 reads CASSSRPKSGETQYF. DNA of the CDR3: TGTGCCAGCAGTTCCCGTCCTAAAAGCGGAGAGACCCAGTACTTC. J is TRBJ2-5 and V is TRBV6-5; the D gene is possibly TRBD2 (5 bases). With 4 bases removed from V and 4 bases from J, the gap between germline ends came to 16 bases. The CDR3 has 15 residues. From germline, CDR1 is MNHEY and CDR2 SVGAGI.

This clone appeared a few times. The chain joins TRBV3-1 (or the pseudogene TRBV3-2) to TRBJ2-3, with a possible D match to TRBD1 (5 bases). Trimming pared 1 base from V and 9 bases from J, leaving 11 bases between. Germline lookup yields CDR1 LGHDT and CDR2 YNNKEL (reference sequence). This CDR3 is 13 amino acids long. The CDR3 spells CASSQGRPGTQYF. The DNA of the CDR3 is TGTGCCAGCAGCCAAGGACGCCCAGGGACGCAGTATTTT.

The gene calls are TRBV5-1 and TRBJ2-7; 7 bases agree with TRBD2. The ends lost 4 bases at V and 4 bases at J; junction bases unmatched: 5. CDR3 length: 13 amino acids. CDR1 and CDR2 from the germline V gene are SGHRS and YFSETQ. CDR3 in amino acids: CASSQGLSYEQYF. DNA of the CDR3: TGCGCCAGCAGCCAGGGACTATCGTACGAGCAGTACTTC.

This chain uses TRBV25-1 with TRBJ2-7; D call uncertain. The CDR3 is 12 amino acids. Per germline, CDR1 MGHDK and CDR2 SYGVNS. V lost 4 bases to trimming and J lost 5 bases, with 9 bases between them. The CDR3, as DNA: TGTGCCAGCAGTGTCGAGTTCCACGAGCAGTACTTC. It is translated as CASSVEFHEQYF.

The chain joins TRBV5-1 to TRBJ2-7; 7 bases are shared with TRBD1. J gave up 0 bases and V 2 bases, and 5 bases lay outside the gene matches. The CDR3 is 15 residues long. Germline lookup yields CDR1 SGHRS and CDR2 YFSETQ. The CDR3: CASSLKRDSSYEQYF. CDR3 nucleotide sequence: TGCGCCAGCAGCTTAAAACGGGACAGCTCCTACGAGCAGTACTTC.

This clone has just one count. CDR3 nucleotides: TGCGCCAGCAGCCAAGTGAGAAACAGGGGCCGATCTGAAGCTTTCTTT. It specifies CASSQVRNRGRSEAFF. J is TRBJ1-1 and V is TRBV4-1; 7 nucleotides agree with TRBD1. Germline-derived CDR1 and CDR2 are MGHRA and YSYEKL. The V and J ends lost 1 base and 6 bases, in that order; junction bases with no gene match: 11. The CDR3 is 16 residues long.

The V call is TRBV7-2, the J call TRBJ2-2; 9 nucleotides match TRBD2. CDR1 SGHTA and CDR2 FQGNSA come from the germline V gene. The CDR3 runs to 16 residues. J gave up 0 bases and V 6 bases, and 5 bases lay outside the gene matches. CDR3 DNA: TGTGCCAGCAGGAGGAGACTAGCGGCGAACACCGGGGAGCTGTTTTTT. Amino acids: CASRRRLAANTGELFF.

The rearrangement joins TRBV19 to TRBJ1-5; 8 bases align to TRBD1. Germline lookup yields CDR1 LNHDA and CDR2 SQIVND (reference sequence). With 6 bases clipped from V and 5 bases from J, the junction kept 9 bases outside the gene matches. The CDR3 length is 15 residues. CDR3 DNA sequence: TGTGCCAGTAGGGGCACTACAGGGGGGCATCAGCCCCAGCATTTT. Translation: CASRGTTGGHQPQHF. The full variable domain, with the rest looked up from reference TRBV19 and TRBJ1-5, is DGGITQSPKYLFRKEGQNVTLSCEQNLNHDAMYWYRQDPGQGLRLIYYSQIVNDFQKGDIAEGYSVSREKKESFPLTVTSAQKNPTAFYLCASRGTTGGHQPQHFGDGTRLSIL.

V gene TRBV10-3 combines with J gene TRBJ1-1, with 11 bases fitting TRBD1. Per the germline V gene, CDR1 is ENHRY and CDR2 is SYGVKD. Losses at the gene ends were 7 bases for V and 7 bases for J; bases not matched to a gene: 11. This CDR3 has 15 residues. This CDR3 reads CAITPGQGAQGEAFF. CDR3 nucleotides: TGTGCCATCACTCCCGGACAGGGGGCGCAAGGTGAAGCTTTCTTT.

The chain uses TRBV10-3 and TRBJ1-5; TRBD1 is a possible D gene (5 bases). The CDR3 totals 14 residues. Trimming took 5 bases from V and 1 from J, leaving 9 bases between them. Germline V gene sequence: CDR1 ENHRY, CDR2 SYGVKD. The CDR3 bases are TGTGCCATCAGTAACAGACAGAGCAATCAGCCCCAGCATTTT. Translation: CAISNRQSNQPQHF.

The V call is TRBV25-1, the J call TRBJ2-1, with a tentative D call TRBD1 (6 bases). This CDR3 region has 15 residues. The germline V and J ends were trimmed by 7 bases and 7 bases, with 20 bases remaining between them. CDR1 is MGHDK, CDR2 SYGVNS, per germline. The CDR3 reads CASTLSGAGLNEQFF. CDR3 bases: TGTGCCAGCACCCTATCAGGGGCAGGTTTAAATGAGCAGTTCTTC. Complete variable domain (other parts from reference TRBV25-1 and TRBJ2-1): EADIYQTPRYLVIGTGKKITLECSQTMGHDKMYWYQQDPGMELHLIHYSYGVNSTEKGDLSSESTVSRIRTEHFPLTLESARPSHTSQYLCASTLSGAGLNEQFFGPGTRLTVL.

This chain links TRBV6-1 with TRBJ2-3; tentative D call: TRBD1 (6 bases). Germline CDR1 reads MNHNS; CDR2 reads SASEGT. V was clipped by 1 base and J by 2 bases, with 10 bases between them. This CDR3 contains 15 residues. The chain's CDR3 is CASSEGTGNTDTQYF. The CDR3 bases are TGTGCCAGCAGTGAAGGCACAGGGAACACAGATACGCAGTATTTT.

The J gene is TRBJ2-1, the V gene TRBV7-9, with 13 bases lining up with TRBD2. In germline, CDR1 is SEHNR, CDR2 FQNEAQ (reference sequence). The CDR3 extends over 15 amino acids. Germline trimming cut 8 bases from V and 10 bases from J; bases unmatched to any gene: 11. This CDR3 reads CASPPPGLAGSEQFF. CDR3 nucleotides: TGTGCCAGCCCCCCGCCGGGACTAGCGGGATCAGAGCAGTTCTTC.